One and the same sample provided the 4 T cell receptor beta chains below, sequenced in a study of shared clonotypes between healthy human individuals. Produced via immunoSEQ multiplex PCR; TCRdb's table is partial and in-frame only. The table shows about 870,000 clones, with over 90% occurring only once. The naive CD8 fraction comprised CD45RO-negative cells positively selected for CCR7 and excluded terminally differentiated effector memory CD45RA+ cells. The sequenced material came from naive CD8+ T cells sorted from blood. These receptors were collected from a man between 25 and 39 years old in good health.

The chain couples TRBV10-2 to TRBJ2-1; 7 nucleotides match TRBD2. Per the germline V gene, CDR1 is WSHSY and CDR2 is SAAADI. There are 16 residues in the CDR3. Unmatched junction bases numbered 6, after V lost 0 bases and J lost 4 bases. CDR3 sequence reads: CASSESRGSSYNEQFF. CDR3 coding DNA: TGCGCCAGCAGTGAGTCTCGCGGGAGTAGTTACAATGAGCAGTTCTTC.

The genes are TRBV10-1 and TRBJ2-1; no clear D. The CDR3 is 13 residues long. The ends were cut back, 4 bases at V and 6 bases at J, with 10 bases in the middle. Germline loops: CDR1 WNHNN, CDR2 SYGVQD (reference sequence). The CDR3 reads CASSASNANEQFF. CDR3 coding DNA: TGCGCCAGCAGTGCGTCGAACGCCAATGAGCAGTTCTTC.

The rearrangement uses TRBV30 and TRBJ2-1, with 9 bases lining up with TRBD1. V shed 0 bases and J 2 bases; nucleotides not matched to a gene: 5. CDR3 length equals 16 residues. Germline V gene sequence: CDR1 GTSNPN, CDR2 SVGIG (reference sequence). CDR3 in amino acids: CAWSVRWDRAYNEQFF. In DNA, the CDR3 is TGTGCCTGGAGTGTACGATGGGACAGGGCCTACAATGAGCAGTTCTTC.

In its sample, this clone was seen once. CDR3 amino acids: CASSEKGVGARSTYEQYF. CDR3 in DNA: TGTGCCAGCAGTGAAAAAGGGGTAGGGGCGCGCTCGACCTACGAGCAGTACTTC. The chain carries TRBV6-1 and TRBJ2-7, with D maybe TRBD1 (5 bases). The V end was cut by 2 bases, the J end by 2 bases, with 22 bases between. The germline V gene has CDR1 MNHNS and CDR2 SASEGT. This CDR3 has 18 amino acids.